Included here is one T cell receptor (beta chain) sequence, with context. Deletions cut 8 bases from V and 2 bases from J, with 9 bases between. The germline V gene has CDR1 SGDLS and CDR2 YYNGEE. This CDR3 region has 12 residues. The data were taken from a study of beta chain features in type 1 diabetes. Overall study: Examination of sorted cells across all samples involved around 100,000,000 cells.

The sequenced template was cDNA made from the entire isolated RNA. Sequenced by immunoSEQ multiplex PCR; TCRdb stores in-frame clones only, minus some. This sample yields about 900,000 clones, of which 17% are seen a single time; about 0.02% belongs to the top ten. The chain recombines TRBV9 with TRBJ2-3; weak D call: TRBD2 (6 bases). The sample consisted of naive CD4+ T cells from blood. The sequence was collected from a woman aged 18-29 years in good health. The CDR3 region is CASGLTTDTQYF. The CDR3 region has the DNA TGTGCCAGTGGACTAACCACAGATACGCAGTATTTT.